This TCR beta chain came from a study of blood T cell repertoires in COVID-19. Study overall: Material from acute and convalescent COVID-19 was sourced from the United States, Italy and Spain.

As originally analysed: It was from reference gene primer amplification that nucleated cell counts were estimated. Sequenced by immunoSEQ multiplex PCR; TCRdb stores in-frame clones only, minus some. The V and J calls and clone size were taken over from that table, and D and trimming were inferred from the DNA. Among about 190,000 clones, more than 60% were seen once, and the ten largest hold roughly 14%. The CDR3 is made up of 13 amino acids. The junction had 2 bases not matched to a gene; V was cut back by 4 bases and J by 6 bases. CDR1 and CDR2 (germline): SGHTA, FQGTGA. Sequencing was performed on peripheral blood. The sequence came from a man aged 45-65 years who had recovered from COVID-19. The gene calls are TRBV7-3 and TRBJ2-7; 11 bases match TRBD2. In nucleotides, the CDR3 is TGTGCCAGCAGCTCTAGCGGGAGGAGCGAGCAGTACTTC. It translates to CASSSSGRSEQYF. Looking up the rest from reference TRBV7-3 and TRBJ2-7 gives the full variable domain: GAGVSQTPSNKVTEKGKYVELRCDPISGHTALYWYRQSLGQGPEFLIYFQGTGAADDSGLPNDRFFAVRPEGSVSTLKIQRTERGDSAVYLCASSSSGRSEQYFGPGTRLTVT.